The 5 T cell receptor beta chains listed next were all sequenced from one sample in a study of blood T cell repertoires in COVID-19. Profiling relied on immunoSEQ multiplex PCR, and the TCRdb table lists in-frame clones only, not all of them. This table has 85,000 to 130,000 clones, 84% appearing once. The sample comprised peripheral blood. Every receptor here comes from a man in his fifties or sixties with acute or convalescent COVID-19.

The chain links TRBV11-3 to TRBJ1-6; 7 positions match TRBD1. The CDR3 spans 14 residues. Germline V gene data show CDR1 as SGHNT and CDR2 as YENEEA. V shed 5 bases and J 7 bases; nucleotides not matched to a gene: 5. The CDR3, as DNA: TGTGCCAGCAGCCGCGGACAGGAGAATTCACCCCTCCACTTT. Protein: CASSRGQENSPLHF.

The chain employs TRBV6-5 and TRBJ2-7; the match to TRBD1 covers 7 bases. Trimming took 4 bases from V and 2 from J; bases not matched to a gene: 2. Per the germline V gene, CDR1 is MNHEY and CDR2 is SVGAGI. The CDR3 runs to 13 residues. This CDR3 is CASSFDRAYEQYV. The CDR3 DNA is TGTGCCAGCAGTTTCGACAGGGCCTACGAGCAGTACGTC.

This chain uses TRBV4-1 with TRBJ1-1; 9 bases align to TRBD1. V shed 3 bases, J shed 4 bases, and the junction held 6 bases outside the gene matches. Per the germline V gene, CDR1 is MGHRA and CDR2 is YSYEKL. The CDR3 loop spans 15 amino acids. The CDR3 coding sequence is TGCGCCAGCAGCCAGCCGGACAGGGGCGGCACTGAAGCTTTCTTT. It specifies CASSQPDRGGTEAFF.

This clone has a handful of counts. The chain links TRBV19 to TRBJ2-3, with 9 bases identical to TRBD1. Germline CDR1 and CDR2: LNHDA and SQIVND (reference sequence). J gave up 5 bases and V 5 bases, and 11 bases lay outside the gene matches. The CDR3 loop spans 16 amino acids. Written as DNA, the CDR3 is TGTGCCAGTAGTTTGTCACCGGGACAGGGAGGAGATACGCAGTATTTT. This sequence encodes CASSLSPGQGGDTQYF. Full variable domain (remainder filled in from reference TRBV19 and TRBJ2-3): DGGITQSPKYLFRKEGQNVTLSCEQNLNHDAMYWYRQDPGQGLRLIYYSQIVNDFQKGDIAEGYSVSREKKESFPLTVTSAQKNPTAFYLCASSLSPGQGGDTQYFGPGTRLTVL.

The CDR3 coding sequence is TGTGCCAGCCCCCAGGGCGGGGGTAGCACCGGGGAGCTGTTTTTT. Its protein product is CASPQGGGSTGELFF. This rearrangement joins TRBV7-9 to TRBJ2-2, with 7 bases that match TRBD2. This CDR3 comprises 15 residues. Trimming took 8 bases from V and 4 from J; bases not matched to a gene: 10. Germline V gene sequence: CDR1 SEHNR, CDR2 FQNEAQ (reference sequence).